This TCR beta chain was observed in a study of blood T cell repertoires in COVID-19. Overall study: T cells, B-cell-depleted T cells, or PBMCs supplied cDNA or gDNA.

The CDR3 covers 13 residues. Germline CDR1 reads KGHSH; CDR2 reads LQKENI. V was trimmed by 1 base and J by 2 bases, leaving 4 bases between them. Participants' own reports of clinical history determined their cohort assignment. Original data processing: Estimation of nucleated cell counts relied on the amplification of reference gene primers. Here immunoSEQ multiplex PCR was the method, and the copy in TCRdb shows in-frame clones only, minus some. V and J calls plus clone size are reproduced from that table; the DNA served to infer D and trimming. The sample gives 200,000 to 250,000 clones, approximately 86% of which show up once; roughly 15% is in the top ten.

The TCR was taken from a woman between 45 and 65 years old with acute COVID-19. The chain is built from TRBV18 and TRBJ2-3; D uncertain. The specimen was PBMCs or T cells enriched from blood (not recorded which). CDR3 amino acids: CASSPRVTDTQYF. The CDR3 nucleotides read TGTGCCAGCTCACCACGCGTCACAGATACGCAGTATTTT. Drawing the rest from reference TRBV18 and TRBJ2-3, the complete variable domain is NAGVMQNPRHLVRRRGQEARLRCSPMKGHSHVYWYRQLPEEGLKFMVYLQKENIIDESGMPKERFSAEFPKEGPSILRIQQVVRGDSAAYFCASSPRVTDTQYFGPGTRLTVL.